This T cell receptor beta chain was observed in a study of CD8+CD57+ T cells in acquired aplastic anemia. Genomic DNA acted as the template from which TCR beta VDJ combination and CDR3 sequence profiling were carried out. TCRdb redid the calling of the reads with MiXCR, one entry per CDR3 protein. Among 400,000 to 600,000 distinct CDR3 sequences listed, around 32% were seen once. CDR1 is MNHEY and CDR2 is SMNVEV in the germline V gene (reference sequence). The V segment lost 3 bases and the J segment 4 bases; nucleotides outside the gene matches: 3. This CDR3 is 14 amino acids long. Sequencing involved patients with CD8+CD57+ cell expansion previously shown by flow cytometry.

The source is a human donor with aplastic anemia. The specimen sequenced was sorted CD4+, CD8+, or CD8+CD57+ T cells (not recorded which) from PBMCs. This sequence joins TRBV27 and TRBJ1-3; TRBD1 matches at 7 bases. The CDR3 reads CASSFDREGNTIYF. The CDR3 bases are TGTGCCAGCAGTTTCGACAGGGAAGGAAACACCATATATTTT.